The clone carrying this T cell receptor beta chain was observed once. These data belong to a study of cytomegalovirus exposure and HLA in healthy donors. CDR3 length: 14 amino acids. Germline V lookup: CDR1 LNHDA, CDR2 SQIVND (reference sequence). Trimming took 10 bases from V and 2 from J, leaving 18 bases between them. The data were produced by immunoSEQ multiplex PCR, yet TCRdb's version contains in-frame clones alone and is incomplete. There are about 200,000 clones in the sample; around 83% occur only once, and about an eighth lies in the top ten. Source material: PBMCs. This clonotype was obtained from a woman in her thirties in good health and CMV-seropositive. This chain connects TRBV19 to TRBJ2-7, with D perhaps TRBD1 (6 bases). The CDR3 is CATQPQGSTYEQYF. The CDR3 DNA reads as TGTGCCACCCAGCCCCAGGGGTCGACCTACGAGCAGTACTTC.